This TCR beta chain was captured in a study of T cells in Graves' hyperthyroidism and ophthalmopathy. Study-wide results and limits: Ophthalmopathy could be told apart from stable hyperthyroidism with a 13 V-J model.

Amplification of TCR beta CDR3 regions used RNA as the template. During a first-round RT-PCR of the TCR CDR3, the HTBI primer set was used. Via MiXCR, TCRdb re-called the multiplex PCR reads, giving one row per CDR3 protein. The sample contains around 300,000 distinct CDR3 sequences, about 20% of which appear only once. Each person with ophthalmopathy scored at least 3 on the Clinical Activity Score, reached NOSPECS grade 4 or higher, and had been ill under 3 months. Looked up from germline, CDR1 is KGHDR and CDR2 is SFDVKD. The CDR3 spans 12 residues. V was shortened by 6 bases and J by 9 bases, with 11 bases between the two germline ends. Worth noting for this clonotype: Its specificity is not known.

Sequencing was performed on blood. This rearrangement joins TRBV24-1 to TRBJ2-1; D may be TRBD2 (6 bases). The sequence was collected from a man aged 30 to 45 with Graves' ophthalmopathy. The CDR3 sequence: CATSRWGVEQFF. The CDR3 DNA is TGTGCCACCAGTAGGTGGGGGGTTGAGCAGTTCTTC.